This T cell receptor beta chain is from a study of cytomegalovirus exposure and HLA in healthy donors. Findings and caveats of the study: It was reported that the classifier diagnosed cytomegalovirus status with high specificity and sensitivity in both the original and validation cohorts. When a later analysis was performed, an Asian-associated ancestry cluster reportedly had fewer N-insertions than the approximately 700-donor mean. Information on immune exposure was restricted to one variable (CMV serostatus).

Use of 60 Vbeta and 13 Jbeta primers characterized the PCR. The assay was immunoSEQ multiplex PCR, and TCRdb's table has in-frame clones only and misses some. This table holds 190,000 or so clones, 80% found once. Concerning this clone itself: As yet, its antigen is unknown.

In germline, CDR1 is PRHDT, CDR2 FYEKMQ (reference sequence). This CDR3 region has 15 residues. Losses at the gene ends were 3 bases for V and 4 bases for J; bases not matched to a gene: 7. The chain is built from TRBV13 and TRBJ2-7; 9 nucleotides align to TRBD1. The source is a boy younger than 18 in good health and CMV-seronegative. Sequenced input: PBMCs. The CDR3 DNA sequence: TGTGCCAGCAGCTTGGGGACAGGGTTCGAATACGAGCAGTACTTC. Amino acids: CASSLGTGFEYEQYF.